The clone carrying this T cell receptor beta chain was recorded at least ten times. Its antigen is undetermined. The sample belongs to a study of identical twins. Broader study findings: It was possible that invariant MAIT and iNKT cells partly confounded the zero-insertion analyses.

The CDR3 length is 16 residues. Trimming took 5 bases from V and 1 from J, leaving 16 bases between them. Germline V CDR1 and CDR2: MNHEY, SMNVEV (reference sequence). Each CDR3 protein gets one entry after TCRdb re-called the 5' RACE reads with MiXCR. The table lists about 430,000 distinct CDR3 sequences, about a fifth of them singletons, with roughly an eighth in the top ten. The rearrangement uses TRBV27 and TRBJ2-3, with D perhaps matching TRBD1 or TRBD2 (6 bases each). The sequencing input was naive T cells sorted from blood. The TCR was taken from a middle-aged man in good health. CDR3 nucleotides: TGTGCCAGCAGTCCCATTGGGGGGCCGGGCACAGATACGCAGTATTTT. Translating gives CASSPIGGPGTDTQYF.